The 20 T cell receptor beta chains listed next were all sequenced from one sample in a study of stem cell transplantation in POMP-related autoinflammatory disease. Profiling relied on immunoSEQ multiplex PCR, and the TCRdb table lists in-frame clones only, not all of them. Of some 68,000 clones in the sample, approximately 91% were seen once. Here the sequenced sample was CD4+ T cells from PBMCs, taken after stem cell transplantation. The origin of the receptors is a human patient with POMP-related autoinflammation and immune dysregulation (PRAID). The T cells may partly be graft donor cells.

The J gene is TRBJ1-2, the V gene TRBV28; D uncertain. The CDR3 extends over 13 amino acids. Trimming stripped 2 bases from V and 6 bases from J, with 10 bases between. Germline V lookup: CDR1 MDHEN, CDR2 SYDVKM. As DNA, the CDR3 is TGTGCCAGCAGTTTAGCGACCCAGGATGGCTACACCTTC. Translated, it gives CASSLATQDGYTF.

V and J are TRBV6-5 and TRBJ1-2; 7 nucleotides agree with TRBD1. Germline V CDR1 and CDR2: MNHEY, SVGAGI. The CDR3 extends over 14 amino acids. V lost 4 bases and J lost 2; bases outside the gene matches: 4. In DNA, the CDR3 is TGTGCCAGCAGTTCCCCGGACAGGAACTATGGCTACACCTTC. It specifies CASSSPDRNYGYTF.

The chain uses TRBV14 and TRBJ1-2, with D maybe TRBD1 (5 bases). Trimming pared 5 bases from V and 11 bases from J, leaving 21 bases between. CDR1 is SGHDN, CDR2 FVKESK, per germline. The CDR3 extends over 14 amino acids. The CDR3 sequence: CASSTAGPPIGYTF. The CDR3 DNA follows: TGTGCCAGCAGCACCGCAGGGCCGCCTATAGGTTACACCTTC.

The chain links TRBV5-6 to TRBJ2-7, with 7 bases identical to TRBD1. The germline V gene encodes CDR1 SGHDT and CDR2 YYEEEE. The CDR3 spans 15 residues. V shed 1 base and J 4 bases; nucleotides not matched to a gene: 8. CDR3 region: CASSLRSGQRYEQYV. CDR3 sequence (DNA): TGTGCCAGCAGCTTGCGCTCGGGACAGAGGTACGAGCAGTACGTC.

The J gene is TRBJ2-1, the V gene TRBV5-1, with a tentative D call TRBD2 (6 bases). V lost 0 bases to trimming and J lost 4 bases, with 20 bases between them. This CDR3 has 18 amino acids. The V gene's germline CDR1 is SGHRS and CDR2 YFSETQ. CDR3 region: CASSLEGSPPGGYNEQFF. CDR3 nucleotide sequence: TGCGCCAGCAGCTTGGAAGGTAGCCCCCCTGGGGGGTACAATGAGCAGTTCTTC. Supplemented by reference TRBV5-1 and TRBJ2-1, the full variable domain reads KAGVTQTPRYLIKTRGQQVTLSCSPISGHRSVSWYQQTPGQGLQFLFEYFSETQRNKGNFPGRFSGRQFSNSRSEMNVSTLELGDSALYLCASSLEGSPPGGYNEQFFGPGTRLTVL.

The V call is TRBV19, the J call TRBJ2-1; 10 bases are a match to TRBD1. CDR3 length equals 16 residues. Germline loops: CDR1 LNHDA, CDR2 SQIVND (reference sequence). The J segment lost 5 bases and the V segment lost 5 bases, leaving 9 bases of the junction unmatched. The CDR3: CASSPGQGELDNEQFF. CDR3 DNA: TGTGCCAGTAGTCCAGGACAGGGGGAGTTAGACAATGAGCAGTTCTTC.

The CDR3 spells CATSSDDRPRELFF. The CDR3 nucleotides are TGTGCCACCAGCAGCGACGACCGGCCACGAGAGCTGTTTTTT. V is TRBV15 and J is TRBJ2-2; D uncertain. Per germline, CDR1 LNHNV and CDR2 YYDKDF (reference sequence). V lost 3 bases and J lost 11, with 16 bases in between. The CDR3 totals 14 residues.

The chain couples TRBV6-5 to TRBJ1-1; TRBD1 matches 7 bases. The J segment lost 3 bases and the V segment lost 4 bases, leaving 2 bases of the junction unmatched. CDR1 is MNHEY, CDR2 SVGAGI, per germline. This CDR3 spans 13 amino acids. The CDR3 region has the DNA TGTGCCAGCAGTTCCCAGGGGGACACTGAAGCTTTCTTT. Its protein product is CASSSQGDTEAFF.

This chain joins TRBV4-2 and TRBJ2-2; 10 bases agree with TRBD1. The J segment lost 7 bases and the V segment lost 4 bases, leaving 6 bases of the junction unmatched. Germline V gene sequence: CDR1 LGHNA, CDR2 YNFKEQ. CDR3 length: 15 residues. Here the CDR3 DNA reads TGTGCCAGCAGCCTGAGGACAGGGGGGAACGGGGAGCTGTTTTTT. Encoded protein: CASSLRTGGNGELFF.

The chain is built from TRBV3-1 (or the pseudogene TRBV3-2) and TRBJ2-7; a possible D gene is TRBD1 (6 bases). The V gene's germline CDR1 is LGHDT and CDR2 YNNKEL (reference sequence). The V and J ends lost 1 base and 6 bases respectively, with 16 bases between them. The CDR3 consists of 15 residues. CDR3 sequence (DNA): TGTGCCAGCAGCCAAGGCTGGTGGTCAGGGGTCGAGCAGTACTTC. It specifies CASSQGWWSGVEQYF.

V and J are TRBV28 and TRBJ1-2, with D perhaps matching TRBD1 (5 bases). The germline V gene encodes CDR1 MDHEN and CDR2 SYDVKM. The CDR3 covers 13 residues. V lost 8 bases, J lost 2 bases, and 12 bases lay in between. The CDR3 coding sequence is TGTGCCAGCGGGGGAGGGATGAACTATGGCTACACCTTC. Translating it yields CASGGGMNYGYTF.

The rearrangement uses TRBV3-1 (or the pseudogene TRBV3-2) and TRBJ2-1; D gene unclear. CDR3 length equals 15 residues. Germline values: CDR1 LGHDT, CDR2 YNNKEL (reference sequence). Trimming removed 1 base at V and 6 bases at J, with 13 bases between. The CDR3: CASSQVTTVINEQFF. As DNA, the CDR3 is TGTGCCAGCAGCCAAGTGACGACGGTAATCAATGAGCAGTTCTTC.

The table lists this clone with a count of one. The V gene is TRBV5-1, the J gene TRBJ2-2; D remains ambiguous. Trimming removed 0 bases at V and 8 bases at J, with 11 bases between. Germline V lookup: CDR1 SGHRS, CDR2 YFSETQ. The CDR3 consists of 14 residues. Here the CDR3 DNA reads TGCGCCAGCAGCTTGGTTTCGTTACCGGGGGAGCTGTTTTTT. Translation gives CASSLVSLPGELFF.

CDR3: CASSPGPAYEQYF. DNA of the CDR3: TGTGCCAGCAGTCCCGGCCCGGCCTACGAGCAGTACTTC. The chain is built from TRBV28 and TRBJ2-7; D is ambiguous. The CDR3 totals 13 residues. CDR1 is MDHEN and CDR2 is SYDVKM in the germline V gene. V was trimmed by 5 bases and J by 2 bases, leaving 10 bases between them.

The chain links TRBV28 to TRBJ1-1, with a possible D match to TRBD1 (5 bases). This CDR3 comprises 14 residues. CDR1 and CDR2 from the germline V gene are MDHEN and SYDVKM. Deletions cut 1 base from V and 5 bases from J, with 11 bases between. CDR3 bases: TGTGCCAGCAGTTTATATGGGGGTTTTACTGAAGCTTTCTTT. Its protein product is CASSLYGGFTEAFF. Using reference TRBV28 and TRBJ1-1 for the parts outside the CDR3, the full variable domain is DVKVTQSSRYLVKRTGEKVFLECVQDMDHENMFWYRQDPGLGLRLIYFSYDVKMKEKGDIPEGYSVSREKKERFSLILESASTNQTSMYLCASSLYGGFTEAFFGQGTRLTVV.

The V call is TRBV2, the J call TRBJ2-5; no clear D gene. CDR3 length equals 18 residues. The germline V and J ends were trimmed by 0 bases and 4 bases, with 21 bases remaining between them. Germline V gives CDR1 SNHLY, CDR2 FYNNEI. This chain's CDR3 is CASSEADLPARVRETQYF. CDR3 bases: TGTGCCAGCAGTGAAGCTGATCTGCCAGCGAGAGTACGAGAGACCCAGTACTTC.

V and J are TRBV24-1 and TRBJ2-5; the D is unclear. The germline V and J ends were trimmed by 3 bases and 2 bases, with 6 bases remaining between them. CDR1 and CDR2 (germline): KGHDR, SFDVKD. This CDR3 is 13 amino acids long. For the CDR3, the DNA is TGTGCCACCAGTGATGATGTACAAGAGACCCAGTACTTC. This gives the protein CATSDDVQETQYF.

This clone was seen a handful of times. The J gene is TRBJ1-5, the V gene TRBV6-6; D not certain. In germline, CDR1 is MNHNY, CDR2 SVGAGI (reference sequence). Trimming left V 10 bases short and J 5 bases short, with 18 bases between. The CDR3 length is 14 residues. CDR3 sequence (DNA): TGTGCCACCAACTCCAACCAGCCCGATCAGCCCCAGCATTTT. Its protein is CATNSNQPDQPQHF.

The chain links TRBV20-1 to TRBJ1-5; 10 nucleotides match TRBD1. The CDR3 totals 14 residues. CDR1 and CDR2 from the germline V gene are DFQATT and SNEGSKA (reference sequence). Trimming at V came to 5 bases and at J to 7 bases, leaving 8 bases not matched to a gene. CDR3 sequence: CSACDRGLGQPQHF. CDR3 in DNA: TGCAGTGCTTGTGACAGGGGGCTGGGACAGCCCCAGCATTTT.

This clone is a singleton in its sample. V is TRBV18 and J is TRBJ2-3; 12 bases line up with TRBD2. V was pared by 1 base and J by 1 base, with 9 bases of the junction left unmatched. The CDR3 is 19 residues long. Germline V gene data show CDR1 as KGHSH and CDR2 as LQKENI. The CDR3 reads CASSPQTSGSLQGTDTQYF. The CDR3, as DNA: TGTGCCAGCTCACCACAGACTAGCGGGAGCCTCCAAGGCACAGATACGCAGTATTTT.